These T cell receptor beta chains were read from a single sample in a study of blood T cell repertoires in COVID-19. Sequencing used immunoSEQ multiplex PCR; TCRdb keeps in-frame clones, though not all of them. The repertoire holds under 80,000 clones, with just under 90% as singletons. The sample comprised peripheral blood. The receptor source for this set is a woman of 80 years or more with active COVID-19. CDR3s include the opening cysteine and the closing phenylalanine or tryptophan. D genes are given only for firm matches. Rows give clone size only sometimes, using once, few, many, or a class for an expanded clone.

size: .; V: TRBV11-2; J: TRBJ2-7; D: .; DNA: TGTGCCAGCAGCTCTCTCGACAGCTACACCTACGAGCAGTACTTC; CDR3: CASSSLDSYTYEQYF
size: .; V: TRBV7-9; J: TRBJ2-1; D: TRBD2; DNA: TGTGCCAGCAGTTCTGTGACTAGCGGGAGCTCCTACAATGAGCAGTTCTTC; CDR3: CASSSVTSGSSYNEQFF
size: .; V: TRBV28; J: TRBJ2-7; D: TRBD2; DNA: TGTGCCAGCAGTCCGCCTACTAGCGGGAGCTACGAGCAGTACTTC; CDR3: CASSPPTSGSYEQYF
size: .; V: TRBV10-3; J: TRBJ1-3; D: .; DNA: TGTGCCATCAAAATACAGGGCACTGGAAACACCATATATTTT; CDR3: CAIKIQGTGNTIYF
size: .; V: TRBV5-6; J: TRBJ2-3; D: .; DNA: TGTGCCAGCAGCTTAGGAGGTGTGGATACGCAGTATTTT; CDR3: CASSLGGVDTQYF
size: .; V: TRBV18; J: TRBJ2-7; D: TRBD2; DNA: TGTGCCAGCTCACCGAATAGCGGGAGGGGTTACGAGCAGTACTTC; CDR3: CASSPNSGRGYEQYF
size: .; V: TRBV7-8; J: TRBJ1-1; D: .; DNA: TGTGCCAGCAGCCCGTTGGAAGGGAGGAACACTGAAGCTTTCTTT; CDR3: CASSPLEGRNTEAFF
size: .; V: TRBV28; J: TRBJ2-3; D: TRBD2; DNA: TGTGCCAGCAGTTTCTTGACCCTCTGGGCGGGAGAGACCCCAGATACGCAGTATTTT; CDR3: CASSFLTLWAGETPDTQYF
size: .; V: TRBV5-6; J: TRBJ2-3; D: .; DNA: TGTGCCAGCGGGCCTTACAGCTATACGCAGTATTTT; CDR3: CASGPYSYTQYF
size: .; V: TRBV5-6; J: TRBJ2-7; D: .; DNA: TGTGCCAGCAGCTTCTTGGGAGGGGGCTACGAGCAGTACTTC; CDR3: CASSFLGGGYEQYF
size: .; V: TRBV28; J: TRBJ2-5; D: TRBD1; DNA: TGTGCCAGCAGTTTTAAACTTGGTTGGGACAGGGATTCAGAGACCCAGTACTTC; CDR3: CASSFKLGWDRDSETQYF
size: .; V: TRBV10-3; J: TRBJ2-2; D: .; DNA: TGTGCCATCAGTGGTGGGACTGAGAACACCGGGGAGCTGTTTTTT; CDR3: CAISGGTENTGELFF
size: .; V: TRBV6-5; J: TRBJ2-5; D: .; DNA: TGTGCCAGTTCCAGACGAGGTGGGGAGACCCAGTACTTC; CDR3: CASSRRGGETQYF
size: .; V: TRBV9; J: TRBJ2-2; D: TRBD2; DNA: TGTGCCAGCAGCACGGGACTAGCGGGAGTTTTAGTCACCGGGGAGCTGTTTTTT; CDR3: CASSTGLAGVLVTGELFF
size: once; V: TRBV6-5; J: TRBJ2-5; D: .; DNA: TGTGCCAGCAGTTGGCAGGGCATCCAAGAGACCCAGTACTTC; CDR3: CASSWQGIQETQYF
size: .; V: TRBV27; J: TRBJ2-4; D: .; DNA: TGTGCCAGCAGTTTAGATACTTCCCTTGCCAAAAACATTCAGTACTTC; CDR3: CASSLDTSLAKNIQYF
size: .; V: TRBV10-3; J: TRBJ2-3; D: TRBD1; DNA: TGTGCCTCAAAATCGACAGGGGCGGGGGATACGCAGTATTTT; CDR3: CASKSTGAGDTQYF
size: .; V: TRBV11-3; J: TRBJ2-5; D: .; DNA: TGTGCCAGCAGCTTAGGGCGGTCCGGACTAAAAGAGACCCAGTACTTC; CDR3: CASSLGRSGLKETQYF
size: few; V: TRBV21-1; J: TRBJ2-2; D: .; DNA: TGCATGGGCGCCGAGAACACCGGGGAGCTGTTTTTT; CDR3: CMGAENTGELFF
size: .; V: TRBV24-1; J: TRBJ2-3; D: TRBD2; DNA: TGTGCCATCGGGACTAGTGAGGGTACTCATACGCAGTATTTT; CDR3: CAIGTSEGTHTQYF
size: once; V: TRBV6-5; J: TRBJ1-1; D: TRBD1; DNA: TGTGCCAGCACTTACAGGGGGCTCACTGAAGCTTTCTTT; CDR3: CASTYRGLTEAFF
size: .; V: TRBV19; J: TRBJ1-2; D: .; DNA: TGTGCCAGTAGTGAGGGGGGGGACTATGGCTACACCTTC; CDR3: CASSEGGDYGYTF
size: .; V: TRBV6-2/TRBV6-3; J: TRBJ2-5; D: .; DNA: TGTGCCAGCAGTCGGGACTTACAAGAGACCCAGTACTTC; CDR3: CASSRDLQETQYF
size: .; V: TRBV6-5; J: TRBJ2-1; D: .; DNA: TGTGCCAGCCCCCATGCGGGGACCAGGGAGCAGTTCTTC; CDR3: CASPHAGTREQFF
size: .; V: TRBV7-9; J: TRBJ1-2; D: .; DNA: TGTGCCAGCAGCTTAGTTACAGCTTTGGATGGCTACACCTTC; CDR3: CASSLVTALDGYTF
size: .; V: TRBV5-1; J: TRBJ2-7; D: .; DNA: TGCGCCAGCAGCGGAGGAGGGTACGAGCAGTACTTC; CDR3: CASSGGGYEQYF
size: .; V: TRBV7-2; J: TRBJ2-3; D: .; DNA: TGTGCCAGCAGCTTAGGTGGAGCCCGTCCTGCCACAGATACGCAGTATTTT; CDR3: CASSLGGARPATDTQYF
size: .; V: TRBV6-5; J: TRBJ2-7; D: .; DNA: TGTGCCAGCAGCCGCTACTACGGCGGCGAGCAGTACTTC; CDR3: CASSRYYGGEQYF
size: .; V: TRBV28; J: TRBJ2-7; D: TRBD1; DNA: TGTGCCAGCAGTTTGAACGACAGGGGGGGGGAGCAGTACTTC; CDR3: CASSLNDRGGEQYF
size: .; V: TRBV19; J: TRBJ2-5; D: TRBD1; DNA: TGTGCCAGTAGTACGAGGGGACAGCCCCAAGAGACCCAGTACTTC; CDR3: CASSTRGQPQETQYF
size: .; V: TRBV12-3/TRBV12-4; J: TRBJ1-1; D: .; DNA: TGTGCCAGCAGTCCCGACTGGTACACTGAAGCTTTCTTT; CDR3: CASSPDWYTEAFF
size: .; V: TRBV3-1/TRBV3-2; J: TRBJ2-7; D: .; DNA: TGTGCCAGCAGCCAAGTCCTAGCGCCTTCCCCCTACGAGCAGTACTTC; CDR3: CASSQVLAPSPYEQYF
size: .; V: TRBV2; J: TRBJ2-7; D: .; DNA: TGTGCCATCCTCCAGGGCGACGAGCAGTACTTC; CDR3: CAILQGDEQYF
size: .; V: TRBV29-1; J: TRBJ2-2; D: TRBD1; DNA: TGCAGCGTTCAACAGGGGGGGAACACCGGGGAGCTGTTTTTT; CDR3: CSVQQGGNTGELFF
size: .; V: TRBV6-2/TRBV6-3; J: TRBJ2-4; D: TRBD2; DNA: TGTGCCAGCAGTTCCAGGACTAGCGGGGGAGCCAAAAACATTCAGTACTTC; CDR3: CASSSRTSGGAKNIQYF
size: .; V: TRBV4-2; J: TRBJ1-2; D: .; DNA: TGTGCCAGCAGCCAAGACAGGGTCGGCTACACCTTC; CDR3: CASSQDRVGYTF